This is a list of T cell receptor beta chains from one sample in a study of CD8+CD57+ T cells in acquired aplastic anemia. MiXCR, applied by TCRdb to the reads, yields one record per CDR3 protein. The sample includes about 160,000 distinct CDR3 sequences, less than 50% seen only once; the top ten take about 30%. What was sequenced was sorted CD4+, CD8+, or CD8+CD57+ T cells (not recorded which) from PBMCs. Source of these receptors: a human donor with aplastic anemia. CDR3s include the opening cysteine and the closing phenylalanine or tryptophan. A D gene is named only where the DNA matches it firmly. Expanded clones are given a class, and other clones once, few, many or no size at all.

j_gene,d_gene,abundance,v_gene,CDR3aa,CDR3nt
TRBJ2-5,.,many,TRBV7-9,CASSLVAGFKETQYF,TGTGCCAGCAGCTTAGTTGCAGGGTTCAAAGAGACCCAGTACTTC
TRBJ2-7,TRBD1,.,TRBV4-2,CASSQGQGGYYEQYF,TGTGCCAGCAGCCAAGGGCAAGGGGGCTACTACGAGCAGTACTTC
TRBJ2-7,TRBD1,few,TRBV25-1,CASGRTGGSYEQYF,TGTGCCAGCGGACGGACAGGGGGCTCCTACGAGCAGTACTTC
TRBJ2-1,.,.,TRBV24-1,CATSLDAGSYNEQFF,TGTGCCACCAGTTTAGATGCGGGGTCCTACAATGAGCAGTTCTTC
TRBJ2-7,TRBD2,many,TRBV6-1,CASGGRFHHEQYF,TGTGCCAGCGGCGGGAGGTTCCACCACGAGCAGTACTTC
TRBJ2-7,TRBD2,.,TRBV10-1,CASSAKRGLTYEQYF,TGCGCCAGCAGTGCTAAGCGGGGGCTAACCTACGAGCAGTACTTC
TRBJ2-5,TRBD2,.,TRBV7-9,CASSPKGRGQETQYF,TGTGCCAGCAGCCCAAAAGGGCGGGGGCAAGAGACCCAGTACTTC
TRBJ2-7,.,.,TRBV25-1,CASSGLGGLNEQYF,TGTGCCAGCAGTGGGTTAGGGGGTTTGAACGAGCAGTACTTC
TRBJ1-4,.,few,TRBV2,CASSLARSGEKLFF,TGTGCCAGCAGTTTGGCCAGGTCCGGTGAAAAACTGTTTTTT
TRBJ2-7,TRBD1,once,TRBV20-1,CSARDTGTGYYEQYF,TGCAGTGCTAGAGATACCGGGACAGGATACTACGAGCAGTACTTC
TRBJ2-3,.,.,TRBV20-1,CSADKRDSSRDTQYF,TGCAGTGCTGACAAAAGGGACTCGTCAAGAGATACGCAGTATTTT
TRBJ2-1,TRBD1,many,TRBV7-7,CASSFPGQGTLNEQFF,TGTGCTAGCAGCTTTCCGGGACAGGGGACACTCAATGAGCAGTTCTTC
TRBJ2-7,TRBD1,.,TRBV2,CASSDIRDRGRRLGYEQYF,TGTGCCAGCAGTGATATCCGGGACAGGGGGCGTAGGTTGGGCTACGAGCAGTACTTC
TRBJ1-2,TRBD1,few,TRBV5-1,CASSPRTGGDGYTF,TGCGCCAGCAGCCCCCGGACAGGGGGAGATGGCTACACCTTC
TRBJ1-1,.,.,TRBV24-1,CATTVGHSVLRRRDRAEAFF,.
TRBJ2-7,TRBD2,.,TRBV10-3,CAIRDSGRASEQYF,TGTGCCATCAGGGATAGCGGGAGGGCATCCGAGCAGTACTTC
TRBJ2-7,.,many,TRBV20-1,CSARDSTQSSYEQYF,TGCAGTGCTAGAGATTCGACGCAGAGCTCCTACGAGCAGTACTTC
TRBJ1-1,.,.,TRBV25-1,CASSDSGTEAFF,TGTGCCAGCAGTGACTCGGGCACTGAAGCTTTCTTT
TRBJ1-6,.,.,TRBV7-8,CASSFAGHNSPLHF,TGTGCCAGCAGCTTTGCGGGACACAATTCACCCCTCCACTTT
TRBJ2-2,.,.,TRBV14,CASSQEDRGGSGELFF,TGTGCCAGCAGCCAAGAAGACAGGGGAGGGAGCGGGGAGCTGTTTTTT
TRBJ1-4,TRBD1,.,TRBV19,CASSIRTGDKLFF,TGTGCCAGTAGTATAAGGACAGGGGATAAACTGTTTTTT
TRBJ2-7,TRBD1,many,TRBV29-1,CSVEWTGDNYEQYF,TGCAGCGTTGAGTGGACAGGGGATAACTACGAGCAGTACTTC
TRBJ2-5,.,many,TRBV2,CASSPDGQETQYF,TGTGCCAGCAGCCCGGACGGCCAAGAGACCCAGTACTTC
TRBJ2-1,.,.,TRBV29-1,CSVERKGRDEQFF,TGCAGCGTTGAACGGAAGGGTAGGGATGAGCAGTTCTTC
TRBJ2-1,.,.,TRBV20-1,CSARVRGEQFF,TGCAGTGCTAGGGTTAGGGGTGAGCAGTTCTTC
TRBJ2-1,.,.,TRBV19,CASSPRGKVYNEQFF,TGTGCCAGTAGTCCCAGGGGAAAAGTCTACAATGAGCAGTTCTTC
TRBJ2-7,.,.,TRBV20-1,CSSRDTSYEQYF,TGCAGTTCCCGGGACACCTCCTACGAGCAGTACTTC
TRBJ2-3,TRBD2,.,TRBV5-1,CASSLRAGADTQYF,TGCGCCAGCAGCTTAAGAGCGGGAGCGGATACGCAGTATTTT
TRBJ1-2,.,.,TRBV20-1,CSARDTQTYGYTF,TGCAGTGCTAGAGATACTCAGACCTATGGCTACACCTTC